This T cell receptor beta chain appears in the sequencing data of a study of response to subunit inactivated influenza vaccine. Study results and limitations: Authors suggested each seasonal flu vaccination may recruit only limited numbers of new T cells.

This clonotype was observed many times. Its antigen is undetermined. CDR1 is DFQATT, CDR2 SNEGSKA, per germline (reference sequence). The CDR3 is 14 residues long. Germline trimming cut 0 bases from V and 4 bases from J; bases unmatched to any gene: 2. TCRdb ran MiXCR on the RT-PCR reads and lists one entry per CDR3 protein. The table lists under 950,000 distinct CDR3 sequences, approximately 22% of them singletons. The rearrangement joins TRBV20-1 to TRBJ2-7, with 11 bases matching TRBD2. The source material was PBMCs from blood, sampled 5 days after vaccination. This receptor was taken from a man aged 50 to 59 who received an inactivated influenza vaccine. CDR3: CSARELAGVYEQYF. The CDR3 nucleotides read TGCAGTGCTAGAGAACTAGCGGGAGTTTACGAGCAGTACTTC.